The sequence of this T cell receptor (beta chain) was determined in a study of blood T cell repertoires in COVID-19. Study-level background: Both acute and convalescent COVID-19 samples were obtained from the United States, Italy and Spain. Nucleic acid was either cDNA or gDNA, and it came from T cells, B-cell-depleted T cells, or PBMCs.

Methods used by the authors: Estimated nucleated cell counts came from reference gene primer amplification. Some clones are missing from TCRdb's copy, which holds only in-frame ones; the method was immunoSEQ multiplex PCR. V, J and clone size are those of that table, while D and trimming were read from the DNA. The sample consists of under 250,000 clones, about 90% of them appearing once. The CDR3 is 12 amino acids. The trim removed 3 bases at V and 8 bases at J, leaving 1 base unmatched. This sequence was found in a man aged 25-45 years with acute or convalescent COVID-19. The rearrangement joins TRBV12-3 or TRBV12-4 to TRBJ1-2; 9 positions agree with TRBD1. The specimen sequenced was peripheral blood. CDR3: CASSFGQGGYTF. As DNA, the CDR3 is TGTGCCAGCAGTTTCGGACAGGGGGGCTACACCTTC.